This TCR beta chain was documented in a study of blood T cell repertoires in COVID-19. Original analysis: Amplification of reference gene primers was used by the study to estimate nucleated cell counts. The data were produced by immunoSEQ multiplex PCR, yet TCRdb's version contains in-frame clones alone and is incomplete. The V and J calls and the clone size are those of that table, but D and trimming were determined from the DNA. The sample holds about 15,000 clones, roughly three quarters seen once. The sample comprised peripheral blood. The receptor was derived from a man aged 70 or older with active or convalescent COVID-19.

CDR3 region: CASSSRTDRPYEQYF. The CDR3 DNA follows: TGTGCCAGCAGCTCGCGGACGGACAGACCTTACGAGCAGTACTTC. The gene calls are TRBV3-1 (or the pseudogene TRBV3-2) and TRBJ2-7; possibly TRBD1 for D (6 bases). The V gene's germline CDR1 is LGHDT and CDR2 YNNKEL (reference sequence). The V and J ends lost 5 bases and 4 bases respectively, with 18 bases between them. The CDR3 has 15 residues.